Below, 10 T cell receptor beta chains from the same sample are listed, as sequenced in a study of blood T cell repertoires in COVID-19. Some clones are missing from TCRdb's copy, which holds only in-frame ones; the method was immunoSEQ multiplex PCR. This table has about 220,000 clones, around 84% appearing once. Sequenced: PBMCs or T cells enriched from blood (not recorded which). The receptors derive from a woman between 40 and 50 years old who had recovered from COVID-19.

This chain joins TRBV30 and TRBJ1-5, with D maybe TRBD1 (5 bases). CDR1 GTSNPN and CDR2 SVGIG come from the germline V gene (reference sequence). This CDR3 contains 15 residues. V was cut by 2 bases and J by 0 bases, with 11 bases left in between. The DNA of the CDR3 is TGTGCCTGGAGTCCGACAGATTTTAGCAATCAGCCCCAGCATTTT. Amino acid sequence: CAWSPTDFSNQPQHF.

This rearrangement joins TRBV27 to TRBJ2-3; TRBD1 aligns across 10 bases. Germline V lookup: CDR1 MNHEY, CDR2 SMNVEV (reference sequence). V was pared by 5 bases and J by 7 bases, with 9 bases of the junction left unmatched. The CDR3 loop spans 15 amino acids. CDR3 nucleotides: TGTGCCAGCAGTCGGACAGGGGGAAGGTCAAATACGCAGTATTTT. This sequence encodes CASSRTGGRSNTQYF.

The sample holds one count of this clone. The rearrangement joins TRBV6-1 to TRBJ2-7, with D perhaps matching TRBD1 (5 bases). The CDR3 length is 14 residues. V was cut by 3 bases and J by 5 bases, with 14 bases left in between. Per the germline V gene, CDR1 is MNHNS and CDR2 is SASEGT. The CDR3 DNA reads TGTGCCAGCAGTGATCTCGACAGAGCCGACGAGCAGTACGTC. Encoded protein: CASSDLDRADEQYV.

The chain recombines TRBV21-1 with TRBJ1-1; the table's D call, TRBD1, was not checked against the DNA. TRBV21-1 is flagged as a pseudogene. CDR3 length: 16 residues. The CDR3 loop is CASSKYYRARDTEAFF. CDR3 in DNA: TGTGCCAGCAGCAAATATTACAGGGCGAGGGACACTGAAGCTTTCTTT.

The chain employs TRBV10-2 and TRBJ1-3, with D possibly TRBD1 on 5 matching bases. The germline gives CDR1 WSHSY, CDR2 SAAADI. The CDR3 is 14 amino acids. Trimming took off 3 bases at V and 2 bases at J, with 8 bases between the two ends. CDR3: CASSDSGAGNTIYF. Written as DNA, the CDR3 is TGCGCCAGCAGTGACTCGGGGGCTGGAAACACCATATATTTT.

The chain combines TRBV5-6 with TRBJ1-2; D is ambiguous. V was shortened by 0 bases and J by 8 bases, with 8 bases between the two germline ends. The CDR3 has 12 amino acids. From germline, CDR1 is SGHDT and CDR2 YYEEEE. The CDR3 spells CASSLVRGGYTF. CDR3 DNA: TGTGCCAGCAGCTTGGTTCGCGGCGGCTACACCTTC.

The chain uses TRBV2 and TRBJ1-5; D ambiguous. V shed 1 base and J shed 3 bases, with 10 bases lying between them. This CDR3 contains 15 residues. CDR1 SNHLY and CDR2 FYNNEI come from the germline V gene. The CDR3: CASSEGRSSNQPQHF. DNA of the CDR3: TGTGCCAGCAGTGAAGGCAGGTCTTCCAATCAGCCCCAGCATTTT.

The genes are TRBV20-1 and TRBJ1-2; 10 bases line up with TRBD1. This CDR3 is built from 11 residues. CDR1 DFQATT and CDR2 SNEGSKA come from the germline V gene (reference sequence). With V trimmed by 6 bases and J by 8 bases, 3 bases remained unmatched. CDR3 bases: TGCAGTGCAAGGACAGGGGGAGGCTACACCTTC. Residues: CSARTGGGYTF.

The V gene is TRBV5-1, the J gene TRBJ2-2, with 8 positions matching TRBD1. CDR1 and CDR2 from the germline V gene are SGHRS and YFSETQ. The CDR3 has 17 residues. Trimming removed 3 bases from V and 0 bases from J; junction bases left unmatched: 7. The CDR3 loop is CASSSGSGGANTGELFF. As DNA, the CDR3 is TGCGCCAGCAGCTCGGGTTCAGGGGGCGCGAACACCGGGGAGCTGTTTTTT.

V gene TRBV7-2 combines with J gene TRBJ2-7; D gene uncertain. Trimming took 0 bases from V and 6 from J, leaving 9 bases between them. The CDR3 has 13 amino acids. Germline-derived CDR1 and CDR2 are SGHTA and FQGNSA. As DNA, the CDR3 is TGTGCCAGCAGCTTAGCTATTACGGGCGAGCAGTACTTC. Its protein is CASSLAITGEQYF.